The entry below describes one T cell receptor beta chain. Its antigen is unidentified. The sample comes from a study of T cells in Graves' hyperthyroidism and ophthalmopathy. General observations from the study: Ophthalmopathy could be told apart from stable hyperthyroidism with a 13 V-J model.

TCR beta CDR3 regions were amplified from RNA. The TCR CDR3 first-round RT-PCR relied on the HTBI primer set. One entry per CDR3 protein results from TCRdb running MiXCR on the multiplex PCR reads. The sample comprises more than 500,000 distinct CDR3 sequences, about 45% of which are singletons, and about 43% rests with the top ten. Looked up from germline, CDR1 is LNHDA and CDR2 is SQIVND (reference sequence). Trimming removed 9 bases from V and 10 bases from J; junction bases left unmatched: 9. The CDR3 contains 14 residues. The V and J genes are TRBV19 and TRBJ1-6, with 10 positions matching TRBD1. This TCR derives from an adult woman with Graves' disease, either hyperthyroidism or ophthalmopathy (not recorded which). Material: peripheral blood or thyroid tissue (not recorded which). The CDR3 DNA reads as TGTGCCAGCCGGAAGACAGGGGGCCGGTCACCCCTCCACTTT. The encoded protein is CASRKTGGRSPLHF.